Sequencing of this T cell receptor beta chain was carried out in a study of shared clonotypes between healthy human individuals. Study findings and constraints: Blood alone was sampled, and tissue repertoires likely differ.

Comment on this clone: The antigen is not known.

An assay was performed, and its level was deep. Sequencing was performed with immunoSEQ multiplex PCR; in TCRdb, only in-frame clones are kept and a portion is missing. The sample includes under 850,000 clones, 80% to 95% seen only once; the top ten take 24%. Terminally differentiated effector memory CD45RA+ cells were excluded from the naive CD8 cells, which were CD45RO-negative and positively selected for CCR7. Donors were healthy HIV-negative adults without recently reported acute infections or vaccinations. Caucasian adults residing in Nashville, Tennessee made up all the donors. The receptor comes from a young man in good health. Specimen: naive CD8+ T cells sorted from blood.

CDR3 sequence (DNA): TGCGCCAGCAGCCAGGATCCCGAGTGGGAGTTAGTCACCGGGGAGCTGTTTTTT. It is translated as CASSQDPEWELVTGELFF. The rearrangement uses TRBV4-1 and TRBJ2-2; tentative D call: TRBD2 (5 bases). The CDR3 totals 18 residues. The V gene's germline CDR1 is MGHRA and CDR2 YSYEKL. V lost 3 bases, J lost 4 bases, and 21 bases lay in between.